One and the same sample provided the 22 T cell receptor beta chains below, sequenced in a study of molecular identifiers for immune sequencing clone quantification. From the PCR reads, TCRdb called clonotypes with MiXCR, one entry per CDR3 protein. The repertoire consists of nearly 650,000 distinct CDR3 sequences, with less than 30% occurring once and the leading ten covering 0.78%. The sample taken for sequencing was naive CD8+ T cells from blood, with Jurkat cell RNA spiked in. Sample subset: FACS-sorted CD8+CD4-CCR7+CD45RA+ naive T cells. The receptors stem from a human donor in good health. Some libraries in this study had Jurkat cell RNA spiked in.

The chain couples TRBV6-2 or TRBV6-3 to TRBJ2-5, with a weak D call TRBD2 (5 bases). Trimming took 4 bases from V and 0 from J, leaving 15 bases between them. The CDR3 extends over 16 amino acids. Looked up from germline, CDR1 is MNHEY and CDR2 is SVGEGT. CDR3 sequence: CASSSPFDGDQETQYF. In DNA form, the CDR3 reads TGTGCCAGCAGTTCTCCCTTTGACGGGGACCAAGAGACCCAGTACTTC.

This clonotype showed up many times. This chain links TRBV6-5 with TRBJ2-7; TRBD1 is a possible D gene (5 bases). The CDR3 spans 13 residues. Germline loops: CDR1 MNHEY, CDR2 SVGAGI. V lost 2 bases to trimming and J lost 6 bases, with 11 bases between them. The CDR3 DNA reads TGTGCCAGCAGTTACCAGGGCCCCTCCGAGCAGTACTTC. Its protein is CASSYQGPSEQYF.

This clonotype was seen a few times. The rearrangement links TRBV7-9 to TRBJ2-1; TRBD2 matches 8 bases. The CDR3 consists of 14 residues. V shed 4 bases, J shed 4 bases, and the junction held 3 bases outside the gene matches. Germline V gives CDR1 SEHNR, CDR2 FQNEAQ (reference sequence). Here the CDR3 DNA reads TGTGCCAGCAGCTCCACTAGCGGATACAATGAGCAGTTCTTC. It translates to CASSSTSGYNEQFF. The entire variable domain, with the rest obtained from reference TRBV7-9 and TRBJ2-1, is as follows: DTGVSQNPRHKITKRGQNVTFRCDPISEHNRLYWYRQTLGQGPEFLTYFQNEAQLEKSRLLSDRFSAERPKGSFSTLEIQRTEQGDSAMYLCASSSTSGYNEQFFGPGTRLTVL.

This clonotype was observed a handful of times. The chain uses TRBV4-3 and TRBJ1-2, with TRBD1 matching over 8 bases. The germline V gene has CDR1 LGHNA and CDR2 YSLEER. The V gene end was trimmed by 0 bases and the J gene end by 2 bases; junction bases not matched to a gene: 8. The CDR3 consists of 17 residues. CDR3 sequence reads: CASSQDLAGQANYGYTF. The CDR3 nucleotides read TGCGCCAGCAGCCAAGATCTGGCGGGACAGGCCAACTATGGCTACACCTTC.

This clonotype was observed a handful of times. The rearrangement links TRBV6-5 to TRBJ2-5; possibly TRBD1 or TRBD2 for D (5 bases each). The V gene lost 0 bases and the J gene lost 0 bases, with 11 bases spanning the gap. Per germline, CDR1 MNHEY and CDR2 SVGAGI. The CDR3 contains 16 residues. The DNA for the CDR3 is TGTGCCAGCAGTTACTCAGTGGGACGGAACCAAGAGACCCAGTACTTC. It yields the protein CASSYSVGRNQETQYF.

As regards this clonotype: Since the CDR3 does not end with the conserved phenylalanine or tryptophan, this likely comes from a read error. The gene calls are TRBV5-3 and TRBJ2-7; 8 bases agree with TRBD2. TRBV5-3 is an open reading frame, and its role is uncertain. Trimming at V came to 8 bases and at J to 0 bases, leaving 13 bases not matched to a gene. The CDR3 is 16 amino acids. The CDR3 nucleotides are TGTGCCAGCAGCCGGGGGGGGGGCCTGAACTCCTACGAGCAGTACTCC. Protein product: CASSRGGGLNSYEQYS.

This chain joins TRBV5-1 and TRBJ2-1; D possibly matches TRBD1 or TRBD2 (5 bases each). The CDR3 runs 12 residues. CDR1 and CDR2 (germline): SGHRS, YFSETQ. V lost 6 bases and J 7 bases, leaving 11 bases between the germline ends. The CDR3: CASNFGGNEQFF. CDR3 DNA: TGCGCCAGCAACTTTGGGGGTAATGAGCAGTTCTTC.

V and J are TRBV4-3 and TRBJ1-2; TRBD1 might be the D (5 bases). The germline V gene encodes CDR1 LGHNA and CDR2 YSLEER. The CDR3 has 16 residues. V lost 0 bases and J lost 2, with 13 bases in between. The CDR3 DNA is TGCGCCAGCAGCCAAGATATGGGACGTCCGAACTATGGCTACACCTTC. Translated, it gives CASSQDMGRPNYGYTF.

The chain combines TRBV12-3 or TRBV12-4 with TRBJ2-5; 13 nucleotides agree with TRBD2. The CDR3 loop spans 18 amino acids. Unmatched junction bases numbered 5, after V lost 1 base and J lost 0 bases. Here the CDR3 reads CASSLGTSGGPNQETQYF. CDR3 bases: TGTGCCAGCAGTTTAGGGACTAGCGGGGGACCCAACCAAGAGACCCAGTACTTC.

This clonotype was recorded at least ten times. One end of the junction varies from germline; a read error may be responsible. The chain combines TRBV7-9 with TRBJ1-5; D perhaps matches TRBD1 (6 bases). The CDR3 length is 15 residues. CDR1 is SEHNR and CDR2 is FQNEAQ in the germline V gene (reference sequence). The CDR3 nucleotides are TGTGCCAGCAGCCTTGGGACACCAGTTGATCATCCCCAGCATTTT. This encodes CASSLGTPVDHPQHF.

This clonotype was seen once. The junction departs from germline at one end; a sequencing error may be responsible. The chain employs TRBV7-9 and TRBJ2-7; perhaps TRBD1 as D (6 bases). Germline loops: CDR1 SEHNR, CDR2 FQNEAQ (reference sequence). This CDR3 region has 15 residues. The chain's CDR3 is CAGSLYPQDSYEQYF. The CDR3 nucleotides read TGTGCCGGCAGCTTATACCCCCAGGACAGCTACGAGCAGTACTTC.

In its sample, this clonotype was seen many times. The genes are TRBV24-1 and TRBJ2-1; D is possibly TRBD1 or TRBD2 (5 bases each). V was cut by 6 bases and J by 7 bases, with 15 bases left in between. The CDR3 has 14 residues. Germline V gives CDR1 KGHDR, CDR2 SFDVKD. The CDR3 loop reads CATSSGPDPNEQFF. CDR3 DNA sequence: TGTGCCACCAGTTCGGGACCCGACCCGAATGAGCAGTTCTTC.

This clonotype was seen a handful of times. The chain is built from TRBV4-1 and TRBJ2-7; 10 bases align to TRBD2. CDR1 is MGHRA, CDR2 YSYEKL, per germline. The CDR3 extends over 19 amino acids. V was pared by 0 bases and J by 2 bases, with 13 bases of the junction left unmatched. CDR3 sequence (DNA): TGCGCCAGCAGCCAAGACGTAGGGCTAGCGGGGGCCTATACCTACGAGCAGTACTTC. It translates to CASSQDVGLAGAYTYEQYF.

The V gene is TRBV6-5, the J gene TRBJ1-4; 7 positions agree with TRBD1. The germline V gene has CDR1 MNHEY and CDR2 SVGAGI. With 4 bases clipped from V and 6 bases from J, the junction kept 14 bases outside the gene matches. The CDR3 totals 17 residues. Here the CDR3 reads CASSWGQQSLDDEKLFF. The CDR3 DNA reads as TGTGCCAGCAGTTGGGGACAGCAATCTCTTGATGATGAAAAACTGTTTTTT.

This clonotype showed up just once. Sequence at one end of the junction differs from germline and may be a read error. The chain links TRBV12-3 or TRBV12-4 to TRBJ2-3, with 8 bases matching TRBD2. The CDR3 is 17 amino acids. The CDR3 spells CASSSAGGGAKTDTQYF. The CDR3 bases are TGTGCCAGCAGCTCTGCCGGGGGGGGGGCCAAGACAGATACGCAGTATTTC.

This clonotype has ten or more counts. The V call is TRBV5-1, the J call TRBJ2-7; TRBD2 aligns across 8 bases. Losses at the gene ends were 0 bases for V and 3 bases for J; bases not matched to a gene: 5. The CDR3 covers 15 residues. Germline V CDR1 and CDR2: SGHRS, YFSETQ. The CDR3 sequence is CASSLGSGVFYEQYF. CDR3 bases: TGCGCCAGCAGCTTGGGTAGCGGGGTATTCTACGAGCAGTACTTC.

The CDR3, as DNA: TGTGCCAGCAGGCGGGAGGGCTTGGAGACCCAGTACTTC. Its translation is CASRREGLETQYF. The V and J genes are TRBV12-3 or TRBV12-4 and TRBJ2-5, with 9 positions matching TRBD2. CDR3 size: 13 residues. V shed 6 bases and J 5 bases; nucleotides not matched to a gene: 4.

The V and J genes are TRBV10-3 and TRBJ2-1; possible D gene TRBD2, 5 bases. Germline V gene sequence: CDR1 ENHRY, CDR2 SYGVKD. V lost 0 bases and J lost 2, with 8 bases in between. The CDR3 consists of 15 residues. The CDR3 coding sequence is TGTGCCATCAGTGAGTCGGGAGCGGCCTACAATGAGCAGTTCTTC. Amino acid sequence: CAISESGAAYNEQFF.

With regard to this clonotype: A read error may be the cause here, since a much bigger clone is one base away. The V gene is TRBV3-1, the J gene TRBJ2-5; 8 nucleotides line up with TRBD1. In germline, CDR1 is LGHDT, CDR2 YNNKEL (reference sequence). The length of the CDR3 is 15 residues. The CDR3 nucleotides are TGTGCCAGCAGCCAAGATAAGACAGGGGCAGAGCCCCAGTACTTC. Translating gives CASSQDKTGAEPQYF.

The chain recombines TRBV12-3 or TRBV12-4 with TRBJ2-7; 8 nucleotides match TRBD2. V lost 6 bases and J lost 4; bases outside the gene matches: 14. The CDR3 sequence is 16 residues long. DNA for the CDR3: TGTGCCAGCAGCCCACGGGAGGGAGTGGCCGGATACGAGCAGTACTTC. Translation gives CASSPREGVAGYEQYF.

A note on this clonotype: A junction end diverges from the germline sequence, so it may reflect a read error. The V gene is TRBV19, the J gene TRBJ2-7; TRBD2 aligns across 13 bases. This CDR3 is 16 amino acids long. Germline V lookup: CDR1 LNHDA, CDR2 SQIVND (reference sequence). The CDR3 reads CTSSKNGLAGDYEQYF. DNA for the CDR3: TGTACCAGTAGCAAAAATGGACTAGCGGGAGACTACGAGCAGTACTTC.

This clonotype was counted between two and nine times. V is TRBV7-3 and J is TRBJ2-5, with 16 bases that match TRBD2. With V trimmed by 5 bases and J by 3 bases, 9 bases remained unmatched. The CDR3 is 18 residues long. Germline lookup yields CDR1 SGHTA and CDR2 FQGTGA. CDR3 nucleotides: TGTGCCAGCAGCACGGGACTAGCGGGAGGGCCAGGAAAAGAGACCCAGTACTTC. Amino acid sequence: CASSTGLAGGPGKETQYF. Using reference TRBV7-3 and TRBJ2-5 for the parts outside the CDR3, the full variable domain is GAGVSQTPSNKVTEKGKYVELRCDPISGHTALYWYRQSLGQGPEFLIYFQGTGAADDSGLPNDRFFAVRPEGSVSTLKIQRTERGDSAVYLCASSTGLAGGPGKETQYFGPGTRLLVL.